Given below is one TCR beta chain in context. The data were taken from a study of blood T cell repertoires in COVID-19. Study context: Samples came from the United States, Italy and Spain, spanning acute and convalescent COVID-19. In each case, the material was cDNA or gDNA derived from T cells, B-cell-depleted T cells, or PBMCs.

CDR3 size: 13 residues. Germline V gives CDR1 LNHDA, CDR2 SQIVND (reference sequence). With 4 bases removed from V and 4 bases from J, the gap between germline ends came to 7 bases. Authors' processing steps: Reference gene primer amplification yielded estimated nucleated cell counts. The repertoire was sequenced with immunoSEQ multiplex PCR; TCRdb's copy has only in-frame clones and lacks some. Clone size and V and J calls were adopted from that table, with D and trimming inferred from the DNA. There are 75,000 to 100,000 clones in the sample; roughly 86% occur only once, and approximately 20% lies in the top ten.

V gene TRBV19 combines with J gene TRBJ1-4; D unclear. The TCR originated in a human donor in a cohort sampled during active COVID-19. Sequences were obtained from peripheral blood. Here the CDR3 reads CASSTGLNEKLFF. The CDR3 coding sequence is TGTGCCAGTAGTACTGGACTTAATGAAAAACTGTTTTTT.